The 16 T cell receptor beta chains reported below all come from one sample, sequenced in a study of cytomegalovirus exposure and HLA in healthy donors. Primers: 60 Vbeta forward and 13 Jbeta reverse. The assay was immunoSEQ multiplex PCR, and TCRdb's table has in-frame clones only and misses some. This table has 150,000 or so clones, 77% appearing once. Source material: PBMCs. These receptors were taken from a woman in her 30s in good health and CMV-seronegative.

The rearrangement uses TRBV7-3 and TRBJ2-1; maybe TRBD2 (6 bases). The CDR3 runs 13 residues. V was clipped by 5 bases and J by 4 bases, with 9 bases between them. Germline CDR1 reads SGHTA; CDR2 reads FQGTGA. The CDR3 nucleotides read TGTGCCAGCAGCGCGGGACTTTACAATGAGCAGTTCTTC. It translates to CASSAGLYNEQFF.

Here the CDR3 DNA reads TGTGCAAGCGGGAGCCCCCGGGATGAGCAGTTCTTC. This translates into CASGSPRDEQFF. V and J are TRBV19 and TRBJ2-1, with TRBD2 matching 8 bases. The CDR3 length is 12 residues. Germline CDR1 LNHDA, CDR2 SQIVND (reference sequence).

The chain uses TRBV7-9 and TRBJ1-2; TRBD1 is a possible D gene (5 bases). This CDR3 has 18 amino acids. Germline V gene data show CDR1 as SEHNR and CDR2 as FQNEAQ (reference sequence). V lost 1 base and J 6 bases, leaving 24 bases between the germline ends. CDR3 bases: TGTGCCAGCAGCTTAGAAAGGACCCGCGCGGGGAGAGGGGATGGCTACACCTTC. This sequence encodes CASSLERTRAGRGDGYTF.

The chain uses TRBV5-6 and TRBJ2-3, with 7 bases lining up with TRBD1. Per the germline V gene, CDR1 is SGHDT and CDR2 is YYEEEE. V gave up 0 bases and J gave up 8 bases; unmatched junction bases: 6. This CDR3 region has 14 residues. CDR3 sequence reads: CASSLEGTAVTQYF. The CDR3 DNA reads as TGTGCCAGCAGCTTGGAAGGGACAGCAGTTACGCAGTATTTT.

In its sample, this clone was seen once. The J gene is TRBJ1-2, the V gene TRBV9; the D gene is possibly TRBD1 (5 bases). The CDR3 extends over 15 amino acids. Trimming took 0 bases from V and 1 from J, leaving 10 bases between them. Germline CDR1 SGDLS, CDR2 YYNGEE. CDR3 sequence (DNA): TGTGCCAGCAGCGTAGGTCACAGGCGTAACTATGGCTACACCTTC. This sequence encodes CASSVGHRRNYGYTF. The whole variable domain, remainder taken from reference TRBV9 and TRBJ1-2, is DSGVTQTPKHLITATGQRVTLRCSPRSGDLSVYWYQQSLDQGLQFLIQYYNGEERAKGNILERFSAQQFPDLHSELNLSSLELGDSALYFCASSVGHRRNYGYTFGSGTRLTVV.

V and J are TRBV30 and TRBJ2-3; tentative D call: TRBD1 (6 bases). The CDR3 covers 15 residues. V shed 0 bases and J shed 1 base, with 11 bases lying between them. CDR1 and CDR2 from the germline V gene are GTSNPN and SVGIG (reference sequence). CDR3: CAWSVGGSGTDTQYF. As DNA, the CDR3 is TGTGCCTGGAGTGTAGGGGGTAGCGGCACAGATACGCAGTATTTT.

CDR3 loop: CASSPIGLALAQETQYF. CDR3 bases: TGTGCCAGCTCACCAATTGGACTAGCCCTCGCCCAAGAGACCCAGTACTTC. The chain uses TRBV18 and TRBJ2-5, with 8 bases matching TRBD2. The CDR3 is 17 residues long. Germline V gives CDR1 KGHSH, CDR2 LQKENI. The junction had 9 bases not matched to a gene; V was cut back by 2 bases and J by 1 base.

This clone has a single count. The rearrangement uses TRBV28 and TRBJ2-1, with D possibly being TRBD2 (6 bases). The CDR3 is 12 residues long. The germline V and J ends were trimmed by 5 bases and 14 bases, with 16 bases remaining between them. Per the germline V gene, CDR1 is MDHEN and CDR2 is SYDVKM. This chain's CDR3 is CASSPLETRKFF. CDR3 DNA: TGTGCCAGCAGTCCCCTCGAGACTAGAAAGTTCTTC.

J is TRBJ1-2 and V is TRBV6-1; the D gene is possibly TRBD1 (5 bases). V was clipped by 3 bases and J by 4 bases, with 12 bases between them. CDR3 length: 14 residues. Germline lookup yields CDR1 MNHNS and CDR2 SASEGT. The CDR3 spells CASSEGGIGYGYTF. As DNA, the CDR3 is TGTGCCAGCAGTGAGGGGGGTATAGGCTATGGCTACACCTTC.

The rearrangement joins TRBV6-1 to TRBJ1-6; D not resolved. This CDR3 comprises 15 residues. V lost 4 bases and J lost 0, with 7 bases in between. The germline CDR1 and CDR2 sequences are MNHNS and SASEGT. The CDR3 DNA reads as TGTGCCAGCAGTGTCCCGAGCTCCTATAATTCACCCCTCCACTTT. It translates to CASSVPSSYNSPLHF.

The chain joins TRBV9 to TRBJ2-2; a weak D match, TRBD1 (5 bases). The CDR3 runs to 14 residues. V shed 2 bases and J shed 5 bases, with 10 bases lying between them. Germline CDR1 is SGDLS and CDR2 is YYNGEE. The CDR3 nucleotides read TGTGCCAGCAGCGTTCGACAGTATACCGGGGAGCTGTTTTTT. Translation gives CASSVRQYTGELFF.

The chain has TRBV10-3 and TRBJ2-7; D is possibly TRBD1 (6 bases). CDR3 size: 14 residues. The germline V and J ends were trimmed by 10 bases and 1 base, with 17 bases remaining between them. Germline V gene data show CDR1 as ENHRY and CDR2 as SYGVKD. CDR3 sequence: CATKYRDPSYEQYF. CDR3 in DNA: TGTGCCACCAAATACAGGGACCCTTCCTACGAGCAGTACTTC.

CDR3 loop: CSVEDSGRDTEAFF. The CDR3 nucleotides are TGCAGCGTTGAAGATAGCGGTAGGGACACTGAAGCTTTCTTT. The rearrangement uses TRBV29-1 and TRBJ1-1, with unresolved D. The germline gives CDR1 SQVTM, CDR2 ANQGSEA. Trimming pared 0 bases from V and 3 bases from J, leaving 11 bases between. The CDR3 extends over 14 amino acids.

The rearrangement joins TRBV5-1 to TRBJ2-3; possible D gene TRBD1, 6 bases. CDR3 length: 13 residues. Germline CDR1 SGHRS, CDR2 YFSETQ. Trimming shortened V by 4 bases and J by 3 bases, and 9 bases separated the two germline ends. The CDR3 region has the DNA TGCGCCAGCAGCGACGGACAGACAGATACGCAGTATTTT. It encodes CASSDGQTDTQYF.

This chain joins TRBV4-3 and TRBJ2-7, with 11 bases that match TRBD2. Germline values: CDR1 LGHNA, CDR2 YSLEER. V dropped 3 bases and J dropped 2; count of bases not matched to a gene: 9. CDR3 size: 17 residues. The CDR3 sequence is CASSHFSPGLAAYEQYF. In DNA, the CDR3 is TGCGCCAGCAGCCATTTTAGCCCGGGACTAGCGGCCTACGAGCAGTACTTC.

The table lists this clone with a few counts. J is TRBJ1-1 and V is TRBV14, with 9 bases lining up with TRBD1. J lost 4 bases, V lost 4 bases, and 4 bases had no gene match. Germline-derived CDR1 and CDR2 are SGHDN and FVKESK. The CDR3 extends over 14 amino acids. The CDR3 reads CASSLWTGVTEAFF. CDR3 DNA sequence: TGTGCCAGCAGCCTTTGGACAGGGGTCACTGAAGCTTTCTTT.